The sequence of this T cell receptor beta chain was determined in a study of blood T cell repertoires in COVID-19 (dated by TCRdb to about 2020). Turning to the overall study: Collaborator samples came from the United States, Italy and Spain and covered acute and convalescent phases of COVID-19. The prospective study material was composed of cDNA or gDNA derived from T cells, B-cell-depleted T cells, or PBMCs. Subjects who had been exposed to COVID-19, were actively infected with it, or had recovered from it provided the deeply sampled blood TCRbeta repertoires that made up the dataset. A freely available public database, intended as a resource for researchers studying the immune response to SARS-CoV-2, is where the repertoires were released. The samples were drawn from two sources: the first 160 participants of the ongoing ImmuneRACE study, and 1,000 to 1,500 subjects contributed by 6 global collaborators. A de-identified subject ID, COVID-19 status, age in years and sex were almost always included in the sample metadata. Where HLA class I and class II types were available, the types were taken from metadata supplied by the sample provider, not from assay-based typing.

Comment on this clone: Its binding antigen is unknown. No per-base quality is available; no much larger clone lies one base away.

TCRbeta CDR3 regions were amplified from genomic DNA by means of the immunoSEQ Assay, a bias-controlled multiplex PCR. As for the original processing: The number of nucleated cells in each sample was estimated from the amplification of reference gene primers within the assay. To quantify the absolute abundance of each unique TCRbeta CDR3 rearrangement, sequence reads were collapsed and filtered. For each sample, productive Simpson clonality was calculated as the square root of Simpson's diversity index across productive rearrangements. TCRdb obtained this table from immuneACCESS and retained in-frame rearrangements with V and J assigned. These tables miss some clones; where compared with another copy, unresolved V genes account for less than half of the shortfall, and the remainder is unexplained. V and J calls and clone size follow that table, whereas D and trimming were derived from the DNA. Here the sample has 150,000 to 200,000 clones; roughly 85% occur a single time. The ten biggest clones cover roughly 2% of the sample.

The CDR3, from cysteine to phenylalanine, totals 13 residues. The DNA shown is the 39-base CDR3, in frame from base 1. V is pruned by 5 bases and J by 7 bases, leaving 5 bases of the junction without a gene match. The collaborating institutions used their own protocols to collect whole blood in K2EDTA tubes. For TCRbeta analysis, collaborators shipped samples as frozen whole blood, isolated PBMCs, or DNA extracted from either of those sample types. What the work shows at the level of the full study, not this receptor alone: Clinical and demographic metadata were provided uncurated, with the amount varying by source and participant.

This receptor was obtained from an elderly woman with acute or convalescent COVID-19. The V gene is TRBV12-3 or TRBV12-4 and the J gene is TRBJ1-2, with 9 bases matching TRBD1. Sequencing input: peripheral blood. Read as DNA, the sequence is TGTGCCAGCAGTCCGGGACAGGGCTCTGGCTACACCTTC. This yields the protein CASSPGQGSGYTF.